This T cell receptor beta chain was identified during a study of shared clonotypes between healthy human individuals. General study points: The study's rarefaction showed incomplete sorted-subset sequencing despite large depth. Richness estimates generally favored naive over memory subsets. The diversity represented, both genetic and in exposure history, was limited by few donors.

Of note for this clone: Its antigen remains unidentified.

Around 30,000 T cell genomes (around 0.2 ug DNA) went into each sorted-subset replicate. Sequencing was performed with immunoSEQ multiplex PCR; in TCRdb, only in-frame clones are kept and a portion is missing. The table has approximately 2.4 million clones, approximately 94% seen once. Per the germline V gene, CDR1 is GTSNPN and CDR2 is SVGIG (reference sequence). This CDR3 is 14 amino acids long. Trimming pared 0 bases from V and 5 bases from J, leaving 13 bases between. The receptor was isolated from a man between 18 and 35 years old in good health. Sequencing was carried out using naive CD4+ T cells sorted from blood. Subset: CD45RA+ positively selected. This chain links TRBV30 with TRBJ1-1; D is unclear. DNA for the CDR3: TGTGCCTGGAGTGTACGGTTGGAGAGGACTGAAGCTTTCTTT. It yields the protein CAWSVRLERTEAFF.